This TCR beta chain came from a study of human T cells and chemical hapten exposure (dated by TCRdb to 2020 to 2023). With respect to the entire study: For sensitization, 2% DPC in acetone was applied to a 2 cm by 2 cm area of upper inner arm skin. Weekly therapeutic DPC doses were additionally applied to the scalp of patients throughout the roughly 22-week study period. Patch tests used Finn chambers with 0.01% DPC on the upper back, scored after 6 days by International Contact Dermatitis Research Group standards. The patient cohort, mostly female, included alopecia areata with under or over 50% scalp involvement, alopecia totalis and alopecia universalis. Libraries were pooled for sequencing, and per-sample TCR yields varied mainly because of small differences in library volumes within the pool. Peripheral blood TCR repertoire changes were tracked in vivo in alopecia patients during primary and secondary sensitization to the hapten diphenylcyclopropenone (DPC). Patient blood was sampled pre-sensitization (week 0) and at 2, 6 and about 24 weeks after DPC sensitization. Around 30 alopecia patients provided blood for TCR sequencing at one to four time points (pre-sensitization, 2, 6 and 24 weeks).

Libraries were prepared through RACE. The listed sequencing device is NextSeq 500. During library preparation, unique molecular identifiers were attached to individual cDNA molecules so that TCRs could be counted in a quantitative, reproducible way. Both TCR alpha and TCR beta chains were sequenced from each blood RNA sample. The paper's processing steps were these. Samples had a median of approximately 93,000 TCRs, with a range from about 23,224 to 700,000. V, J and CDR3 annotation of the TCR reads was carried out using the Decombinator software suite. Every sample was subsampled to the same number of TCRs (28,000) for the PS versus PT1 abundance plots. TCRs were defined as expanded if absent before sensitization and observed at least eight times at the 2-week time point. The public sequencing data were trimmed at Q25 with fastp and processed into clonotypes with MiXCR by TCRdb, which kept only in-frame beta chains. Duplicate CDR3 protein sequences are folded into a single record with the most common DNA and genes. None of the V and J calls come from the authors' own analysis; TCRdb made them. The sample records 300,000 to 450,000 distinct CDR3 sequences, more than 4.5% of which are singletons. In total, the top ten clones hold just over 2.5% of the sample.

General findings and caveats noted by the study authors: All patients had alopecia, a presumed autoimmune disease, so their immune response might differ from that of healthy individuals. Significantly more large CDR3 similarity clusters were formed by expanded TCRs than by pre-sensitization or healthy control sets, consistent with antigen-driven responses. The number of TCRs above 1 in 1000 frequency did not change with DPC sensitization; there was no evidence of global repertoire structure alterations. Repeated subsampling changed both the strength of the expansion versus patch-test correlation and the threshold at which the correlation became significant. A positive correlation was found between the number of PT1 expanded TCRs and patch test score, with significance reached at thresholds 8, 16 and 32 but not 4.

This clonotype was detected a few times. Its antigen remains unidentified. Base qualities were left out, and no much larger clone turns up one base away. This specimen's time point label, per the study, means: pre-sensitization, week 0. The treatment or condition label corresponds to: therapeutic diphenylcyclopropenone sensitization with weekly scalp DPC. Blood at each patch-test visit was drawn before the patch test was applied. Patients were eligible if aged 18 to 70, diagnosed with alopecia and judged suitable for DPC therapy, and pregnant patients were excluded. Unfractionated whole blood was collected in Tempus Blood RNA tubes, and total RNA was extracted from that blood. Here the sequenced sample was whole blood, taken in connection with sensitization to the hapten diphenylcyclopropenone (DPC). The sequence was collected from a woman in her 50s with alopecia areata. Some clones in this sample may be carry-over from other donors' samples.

The nucleotide sequence is TGTGCCAGCAGTGGTGCCCGAAATCAGCCCCAGCATTTT. This translates into CASSGARNQPQHF. The chain is made from TRBV6-1 and TRBJ1-5; the D gene identity is not certain. Relative to germline, V is 4 bases shorter and J is 4 bases shorter, with 8 bases between their ends. The germline V gene supplies CDR1 MNHNS and CDR2 SASEGT. The CDR3 starts with the cysteine, ends with the phenylalanine, and has 13 residues. The read is trimmed to its CDR3 DNA, 39 bases read in frame from base 1.